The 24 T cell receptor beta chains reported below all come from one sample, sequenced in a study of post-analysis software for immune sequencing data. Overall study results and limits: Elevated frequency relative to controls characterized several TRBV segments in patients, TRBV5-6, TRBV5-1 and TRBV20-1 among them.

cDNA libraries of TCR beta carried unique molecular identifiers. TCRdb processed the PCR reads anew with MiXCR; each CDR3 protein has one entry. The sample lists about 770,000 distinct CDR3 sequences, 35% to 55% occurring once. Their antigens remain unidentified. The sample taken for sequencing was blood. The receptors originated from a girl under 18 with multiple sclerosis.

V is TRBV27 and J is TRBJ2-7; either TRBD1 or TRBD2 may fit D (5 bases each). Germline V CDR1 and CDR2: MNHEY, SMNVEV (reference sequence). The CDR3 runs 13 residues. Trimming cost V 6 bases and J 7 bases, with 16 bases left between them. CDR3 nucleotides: TGTGCCAGCAGCCCCGGGGCCTCTCGGGAGCAGTACTTC. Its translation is CASSPGASREQYF.

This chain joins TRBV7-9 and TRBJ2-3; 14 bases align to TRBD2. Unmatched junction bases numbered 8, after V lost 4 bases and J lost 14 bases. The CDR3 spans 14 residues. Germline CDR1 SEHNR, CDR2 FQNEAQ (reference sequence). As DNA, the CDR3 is TGTGCCAGCAGCTACGGGGGGACTAGCGGGAGAGGGTATTTT. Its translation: CASSYGGTSGRGYF.

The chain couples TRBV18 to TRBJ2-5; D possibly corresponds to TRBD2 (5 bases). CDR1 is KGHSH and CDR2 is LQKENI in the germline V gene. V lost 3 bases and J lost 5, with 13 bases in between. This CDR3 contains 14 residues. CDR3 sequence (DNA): TGTGCCAGCTCACCCGGACTCGAGAGGGAGACCCAGTACTTC. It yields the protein CASSPGLERETQYF.

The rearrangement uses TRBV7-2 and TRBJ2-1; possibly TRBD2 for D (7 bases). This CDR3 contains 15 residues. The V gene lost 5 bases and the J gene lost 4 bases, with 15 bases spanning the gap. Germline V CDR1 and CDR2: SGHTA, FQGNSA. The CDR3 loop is CASSVDRGAYNEQFF. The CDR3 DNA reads TGTGCCAGCAGCGTTGATCGGGGGGCATACAATGAGCAGTTCTTC. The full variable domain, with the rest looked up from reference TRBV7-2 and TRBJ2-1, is GAGVSQSPSNKVTEKGKDVELRCDPISGHTALYWYRQSLGQGLEFLIYFQGNSAPDKSGLPSDRFSAERTGGSVSTLTIQRTQQEDSAVYLCASSVDRGAYNEQFFGPGTRLTVL.

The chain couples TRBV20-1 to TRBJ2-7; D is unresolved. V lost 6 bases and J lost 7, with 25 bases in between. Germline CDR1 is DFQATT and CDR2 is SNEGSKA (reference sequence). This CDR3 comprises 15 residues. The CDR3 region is CSAPTAQVLVNEQYF. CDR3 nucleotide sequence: TGCAGTGCCCCCACCGCTCAAGTTCTGGTCAATGAGCAGTACTTC.

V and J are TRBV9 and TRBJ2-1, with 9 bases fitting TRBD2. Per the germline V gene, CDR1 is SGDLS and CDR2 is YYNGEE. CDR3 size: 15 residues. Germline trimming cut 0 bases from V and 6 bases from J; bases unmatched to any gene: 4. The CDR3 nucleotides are TGTGCCAGCAGCGTAGGTGGCGGGAGGGCCAATGAGCAGTTCTTC. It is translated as CASSVGGGRANEQFF.

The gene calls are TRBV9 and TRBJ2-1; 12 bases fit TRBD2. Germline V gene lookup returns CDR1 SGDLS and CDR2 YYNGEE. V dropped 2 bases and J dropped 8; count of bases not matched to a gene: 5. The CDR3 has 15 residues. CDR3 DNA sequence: TGTGCCAGCAGCGTGGCTAGCGGGAGGGGGGATGAGCAGTTCTTC. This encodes CASSVASGRGDEQFF. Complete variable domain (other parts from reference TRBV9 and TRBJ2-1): DSGVTQTPKHLITATGQRVTLRCSPRSGDLSVYWYQQSLDQGLQFLIQYYNGEERAKGNILERFSAQQFPDLHSELNLSSLELGDSALYFCASSVASGRGDEQFFGPGTRLTVL.

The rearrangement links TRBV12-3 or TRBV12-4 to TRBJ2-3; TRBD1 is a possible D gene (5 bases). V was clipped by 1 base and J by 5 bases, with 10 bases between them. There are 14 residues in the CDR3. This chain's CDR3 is CASSLGTDRDTQYF. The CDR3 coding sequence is TGTGCCAGCAGTTTAGGAACAGACAGAGATACGCAGTATTTT.

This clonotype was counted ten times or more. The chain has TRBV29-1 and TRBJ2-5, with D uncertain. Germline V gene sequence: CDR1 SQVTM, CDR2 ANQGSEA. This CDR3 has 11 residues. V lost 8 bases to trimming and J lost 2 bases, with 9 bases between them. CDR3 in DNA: TGCAGCACTGGAGCGCAAGAGACCCAGTACTTC. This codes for CSTGAQETQYF.

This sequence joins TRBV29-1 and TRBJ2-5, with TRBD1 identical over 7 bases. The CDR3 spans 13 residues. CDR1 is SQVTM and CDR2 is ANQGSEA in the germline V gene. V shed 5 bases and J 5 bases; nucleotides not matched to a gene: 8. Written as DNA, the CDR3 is TGCAGCGTTTCTAGGGACAGTGGGGAGACCCAGTACTTC. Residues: CSVSRDSGETQYF.

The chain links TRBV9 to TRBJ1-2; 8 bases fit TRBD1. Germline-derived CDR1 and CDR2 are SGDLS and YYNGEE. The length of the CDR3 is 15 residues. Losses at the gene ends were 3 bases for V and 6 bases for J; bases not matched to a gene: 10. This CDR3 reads CASSAGFGTGHGYTF. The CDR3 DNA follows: TGTGCCAGCAGCGCAGGATTCGGGACAGGCCATGGCTACACCTTC.

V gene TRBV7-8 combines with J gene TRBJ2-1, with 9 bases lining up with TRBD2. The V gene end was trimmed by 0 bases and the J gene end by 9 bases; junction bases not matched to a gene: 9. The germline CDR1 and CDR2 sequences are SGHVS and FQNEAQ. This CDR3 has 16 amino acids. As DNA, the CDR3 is TGTGCCAGCAGCTTAGCTAGCGGGAGAGACAACACTGAGCAGTTCTTC. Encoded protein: CASSLASGRDNTEQFF.

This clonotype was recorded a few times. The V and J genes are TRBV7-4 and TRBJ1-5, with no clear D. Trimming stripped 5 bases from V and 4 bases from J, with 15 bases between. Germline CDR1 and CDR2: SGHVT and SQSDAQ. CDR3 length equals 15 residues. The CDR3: CASSERAIWNQPQHF. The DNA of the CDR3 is TGTGCCAGCAGCGAGCGGGCGATTTGGAATCAGCCCCAGCATTTT.

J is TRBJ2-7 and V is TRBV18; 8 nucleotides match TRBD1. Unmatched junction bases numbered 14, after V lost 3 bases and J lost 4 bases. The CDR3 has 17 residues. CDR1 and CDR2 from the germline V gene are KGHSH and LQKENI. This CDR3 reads CASSPYRDRPPLYEQYF. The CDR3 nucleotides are TGTGCCAGCTCACCGTACCGGGACAGGCCGCCGTTATACGAGCAGTACTTC.

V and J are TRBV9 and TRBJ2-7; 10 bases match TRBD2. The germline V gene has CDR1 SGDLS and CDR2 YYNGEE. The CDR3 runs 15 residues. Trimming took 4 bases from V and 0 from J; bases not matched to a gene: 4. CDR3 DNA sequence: TGTGCCAGCAGCCCAGCGGGAGGGCGCTCCTACGAGCAGTACTTC. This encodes CASSPAGGRSYEQYF. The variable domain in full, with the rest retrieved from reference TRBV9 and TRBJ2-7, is DSGVTQTPKHLITATGQRVTLRCSPRSGDLSVYWYQQSLDQGLQFLIQYYNGEERAKGNILERFSAQQFPDLHSELNLSSLELGDSALYFCASSPAGGRSYEQYFGPGTRLTVT.

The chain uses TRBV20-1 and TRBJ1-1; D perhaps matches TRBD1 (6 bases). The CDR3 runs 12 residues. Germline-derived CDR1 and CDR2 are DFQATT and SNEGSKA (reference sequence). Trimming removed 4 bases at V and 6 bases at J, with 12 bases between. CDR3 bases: TGCAGTGCTAACGGGGGGCTCTCTGAAGCTTTCTTT. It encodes CSANGGLSEAFF.

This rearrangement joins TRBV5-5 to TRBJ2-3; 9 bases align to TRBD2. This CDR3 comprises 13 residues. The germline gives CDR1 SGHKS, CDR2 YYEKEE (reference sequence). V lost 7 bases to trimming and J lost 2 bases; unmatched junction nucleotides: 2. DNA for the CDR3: TGTGCCAGCCCTAGCGGGAACACAGATACGCAGTATTTT. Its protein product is CASPSGNTDTQYF.

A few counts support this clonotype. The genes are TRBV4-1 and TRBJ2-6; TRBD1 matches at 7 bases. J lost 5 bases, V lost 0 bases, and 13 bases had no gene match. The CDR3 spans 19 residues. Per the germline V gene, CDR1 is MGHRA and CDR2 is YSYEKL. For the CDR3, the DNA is TGCGCCAGCAGCCAAGAAGGGGGCTTGGGTGCCGCTCGGGCCAACGTCCTGACTTTC. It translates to CASSQEGGLGAARANVLTF.

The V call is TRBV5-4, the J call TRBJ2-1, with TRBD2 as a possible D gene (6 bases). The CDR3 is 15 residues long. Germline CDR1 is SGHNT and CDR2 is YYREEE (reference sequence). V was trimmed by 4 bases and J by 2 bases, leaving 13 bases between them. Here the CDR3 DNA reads TGTGCCAGCAGCCGGGGGACTGCCGCCTACAATGAGCAGTTCTTC. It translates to CASSRGTAAYNEQFF.

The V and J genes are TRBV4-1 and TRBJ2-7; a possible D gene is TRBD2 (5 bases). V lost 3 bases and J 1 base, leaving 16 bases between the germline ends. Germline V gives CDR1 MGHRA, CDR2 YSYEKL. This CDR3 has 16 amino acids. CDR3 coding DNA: TGCGCCAGCAGCCAGGACGGAATTCCGGGATCCTACGAGCAGTACTTC. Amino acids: CASSQDGIPGSYEQYF.

The CDR3 sequence: CASSPGTSPGELFF. The CDR3 nucleotides read TGCGCCAGCAGCCCCGGGACTAGCCCCGGGGAGCTGTTTTTT. J is TRBJ2-2 and V is TRBV4-3; 9 bases fit TRBD2. From germline, CDR1 is LGHNA and CDR2 YSLEER. V gave up 4 bases and J gave up 6 bases; unmatched junction bases: 3. The CDR3 sequence is 14 residues long.

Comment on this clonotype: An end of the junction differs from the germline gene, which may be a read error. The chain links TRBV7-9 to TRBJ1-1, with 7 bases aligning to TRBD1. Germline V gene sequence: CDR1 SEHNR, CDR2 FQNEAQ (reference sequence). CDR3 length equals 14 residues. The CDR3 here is CASSFPTGNAEAFF. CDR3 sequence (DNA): TGTGCCAGCAGCTTCCCGACAGGGAACGCTGAAGCTTTCTTT.

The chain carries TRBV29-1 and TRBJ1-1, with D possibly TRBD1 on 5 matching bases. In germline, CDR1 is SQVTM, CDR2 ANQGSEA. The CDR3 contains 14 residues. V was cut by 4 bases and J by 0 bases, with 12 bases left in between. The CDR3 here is CSVGSGGMNTEAFF. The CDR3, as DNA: TGCAGCGTTGGGTCCGGGGGAATGAACACTGAAGCTTTCTTT.

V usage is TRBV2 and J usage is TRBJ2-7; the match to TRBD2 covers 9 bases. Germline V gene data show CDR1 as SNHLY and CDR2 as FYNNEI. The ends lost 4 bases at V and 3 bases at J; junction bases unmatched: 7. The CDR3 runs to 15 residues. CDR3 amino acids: CASSVVIAGDYEQYF. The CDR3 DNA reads TGTGCCAGCAGTGTAGTAATAGCGGGGGACTACGAGCAGTACTTC.